One sample yielded the 6 T cell receptor beta chains listed below, sequenced in a study of tumor and adjacent non-tumor tissue in lung cancer. Three rounds of nested PCR, following a modified ARM-PCR protocol, produced the TCRbeta library. MiXCR, run by TCRdb on the multiplex PCR reads, gives a single entry per CDR3 protein. The sample contains 98,000 or so distinct CDR3 sequences, 80% of which appear only once. RNA was extracted from bulk tissue without any cell sorting. Distant lung tissue was collected more than 3 cm away from the tumor edge. The specimen was distant non-tumor lung tissue. The origin of the receptors is a man in his 60s with small cell lung cancer.

Comment on this clonotype: A read error may account for a junction end that differs from germline. This chain connects TRBV11-2 to TRBJ2-7; no clear D gene. CDR3 length: 15 amino acids. CDR1 is SGHAT and CDR2 is FQNNGV in the germline V gene. The CDR3 loop reads CGSSSASSDSYEQYF. For the CDR3, the DNA is TGTGGCAGCAGCTCAGCTTCCAGCGACTCCTACGAGCAGTACTTC.

The chain joins TRBV29-1 to TRBJ1-2, with 7 bases identical to TRBD1. The CDR3 length is 12 residues. J was trimmed by 7 bases and V by 6 bases; bases with no gene match: 8. Germline CDR1 reads SQVTM; CDR2 reads ANQGSEA. Here the CDR3 reads CSVERGHCGYTF. The CDR3 DNA is TGCAGCGTAGAAAGGGGGCACTGTGGCTACACCTTC.

Points on this clonotype: A much larger clone differs by one base, so this may be a read error. The chain joins TRBV20-1 to TRBJ1-4, with D unclear. The CDR3 is 14 residues long. Germline V lookup: CDR1 DFQATT, CDR2 SNEGSKA (reference sequence). The CDR3 bases are TGCAGTGCTAGAGTCGAGACCTGGGCTGAAAAACGGTTTTTT. This gives the protein CSARVETWAEKRFF.

The rearrangement joins TRBV7-3 to TRBJ2-2; 8 nucleotides agree with TRBD2. V shed 5 bases and J 9 bases; nucleotides not matched to a gene: 11. This CDR3 spans 15 amino acids. Germline V gene data show CDR1 as SGHTA and CDR2 as FQGTGA. The CDR3 region has the DNA TGTGCCAGCAGCCGACTAGCGCATGACACTCGGGAGCTGTTTTTT. Amino acids: CASSRLAHDTRELFF.

The V and J genes are TRBV4-1 and TRBJ2-1; 10 bases fit TRBD2. Germline V lookup: CDR1 MGHRA, CDR2 YSYEKL. V trimming: 6 bases; J trimming: 5 bases; junction bases outside the gene matches: 7. The CDR3 extends over 15 amino acids. CDR3 amino acids: CASRVGLAANNEQFF. DNA of the CDR3: TGCGCCAGCAGGGTTGGACTAGCGGCGAACAATGAGCAGTTCTTC.

In regard to this clonotype: With a much larger clone just one base away, this may be a read error. The chain has TRBV20-1 and TRBJ2-1; the match to TRBD1 covers 7 bases. Germline-derived CDR1 and CDR2 are DFQATT and SNEGSKA (reference sequence). The CDR3 is 16 amino acids. The CDR3 DNA sequence: TGCAGTGCTAGAGGTCAGACAGGGTTGGGCTACAATGAGCAGCTCTTC. Encoded protein: CSARGQTGLGYNEQLF.